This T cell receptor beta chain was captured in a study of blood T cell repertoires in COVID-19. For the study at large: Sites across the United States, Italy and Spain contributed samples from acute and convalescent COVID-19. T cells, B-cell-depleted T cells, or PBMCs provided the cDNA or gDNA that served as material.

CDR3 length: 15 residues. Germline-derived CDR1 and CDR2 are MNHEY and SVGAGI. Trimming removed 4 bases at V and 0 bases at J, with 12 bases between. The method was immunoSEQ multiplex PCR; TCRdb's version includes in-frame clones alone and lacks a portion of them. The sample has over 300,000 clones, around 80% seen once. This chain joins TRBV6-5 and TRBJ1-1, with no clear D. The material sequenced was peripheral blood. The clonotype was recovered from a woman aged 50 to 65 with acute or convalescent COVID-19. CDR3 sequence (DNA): TGTGCCAGCAGTTCCCTGGCAAGTATGAACACTGAAGCTTTCTTT. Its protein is CASSSLASMNTEAFF.